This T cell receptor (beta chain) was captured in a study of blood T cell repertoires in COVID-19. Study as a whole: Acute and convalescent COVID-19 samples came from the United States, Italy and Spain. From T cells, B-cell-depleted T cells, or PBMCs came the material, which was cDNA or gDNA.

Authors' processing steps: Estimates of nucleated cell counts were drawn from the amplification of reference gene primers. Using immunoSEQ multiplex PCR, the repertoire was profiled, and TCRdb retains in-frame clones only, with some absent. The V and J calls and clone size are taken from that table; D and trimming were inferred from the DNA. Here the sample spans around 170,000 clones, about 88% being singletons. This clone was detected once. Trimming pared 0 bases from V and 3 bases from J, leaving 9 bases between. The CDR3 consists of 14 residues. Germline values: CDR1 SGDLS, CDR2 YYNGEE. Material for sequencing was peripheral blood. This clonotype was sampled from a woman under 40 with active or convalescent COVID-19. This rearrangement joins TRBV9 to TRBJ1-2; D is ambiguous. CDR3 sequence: CASSVDGGHYGYTF. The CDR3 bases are TGTGCCAGCAGCGTAGATGGCGGCCACTATGGCTACACCTTC.